This passage covers 10 T cell receptor beta chains from one sample sequenced in a study of cytomegalovirus exposure and HLA in healthy donors. 60 Vbeta and 13 Jbeta primers were used in PCR. TCRdb's copy holds only in-frame clones and misses some; the assay was immunoSEQ multiplex PCR. The sample contains 140,000 to 150,000 clones, 9.7% of which appear only once. Sequencing was done on a sample of PBMCs. Every receptor here comes from a man over 45 in good health and CMV-seronegative.

The V and J genes are TRBV5-4 and TRBJ2-2; 7 bases are shared with TRBD1. The V segment lost 4 bases and the J segment 4 bases; nucleotides outside the gene matches: 4. The CDR3 length is 14 residues. Germline CDR1 reads SGHNT; CDR2 reads YYREEE (reference sequence). The chain's CDR3 is CASSQTGSTGELFF. In DNA, the CDR3 is TGTGCCAGCAGCCAGACAGGGAGCACCGGGGAGCTGTTTTTT. Filled out from reference TRBV5-4 and TRBJ2-2, the complete variable domain reads ETGVTQSPTHLIKTRGQQVTLRCSSQSGHNTVSWYQQALGQGPQFIFQYYREEENGRGNFPPRFSGLQFPNYSSELNVNALELDDSALYLCASSQTGSTGELFFGEGSRLTVL.

This chain connects TRBV7-3 to TRBJ2-7; tentatively, D is TRBD2 (6 bases). The CDR3 runs 15 residues. CDR1 is SGHTA and CDR2 is FQGTGA in the germline V gene. The V gene lost 1 base and the J gene lost 0 bases, with 10 bases spanning the gap. CDR3 sequence: CASSLSGALSYEQYF. The DNA of the CDR3 is TGTGCCAGCAGCTTAAGCGGGGCGCTCTCCTACGAGCAGTACTTC.

The genes are TRBV28 and TRBJ2-2, with unresolved D. Trimming cost V 3 bases and J 6 bases, with 8 bases left between them. Germline V gene sequence: CDR1 MDHEN, CDR2 SYDVKM. The CDR3 contains 13 residues. CDR3 in amino acids: CASSFIGAGELFF. Written as DNA, the CDR3 is TGTGCCAGCAGTTTCATCGGTGCCGGGGAGCTGTTTTTT.

This rearrangement joins TRBV7-2 to TRBJ2-3; TRBD2 matches at 7 bases. Looked up from germline, CDR1 is SGHTA and CDR2 is FQGNSA. Germline trimming cut 1 base from V and 3 bases from J; bases unmatched to any gene: 7. The CDR3 is made up of 16 amino acids. CDR3 sequence (DNA): TGTGCCAGCAGCTTAGATGGGGGAGGGCCGACAGATACGCAGTATTTT. Residues: CASSLDGGGPTDTQYF.

This clone has more than one count but fewer than ten. The chain uses TRBV6-1 and TRBJ1-2, with TRBD1 matching 7 bases. V shed 4 bases and J 4 bases; nucleotides not matched to a gene: 3. Germline values: CDR1 MNHNS, CDR2 SASEGT. The CDR3 extends over 13 amino acids. The CDR3 DNA sequence: TGTGCCAGCAGTGGGGGGACAGCCTATGGCTACACCTTC. Its translation is CASSGGTAYGYTF.

The rearrangement links TRBV2 to TRBJ2-1, with TRBD1 matching over 7 bases. V was pared by 6 bases and J by 2 bases, with 4 bases of the junction left unmatched. There are 14 residues in the CDR3. Germline lookup yields CDR1 SNHLY and CDR2 FYNNEI. Here the CDR3 reads CASRGTVAYNEQFF. The DNA for the CDR3 is TGTGCCAGCAGGGGGACAGTTGCCTACAATGAGCAGTTCTTC.

This clone appeared a few times. CDR3 sequence reads: CAGGSTYEQYF. CDR3 coding DNA: TGTGCCGGGGGCAGCACCTACGAGCAGTACTTC. The chain uses TRBV30 and TRBJ2-7, with a possible D match to TRBD1 (6 bases). V was trimmed by 8 bases and J by 2 bases, leaving 10 bases between them. Germline values: CDR1 GTSNPN, CDR2 SVGIG (reference sequence). CDR3 length: 11 residues. Full variable domain (missing parts from reference TRBV30 and TRBJ2-7): SQTIHQWPATLVQPVGSPLSLECTVEGTSNPNLYWYRQAAGRGLQLLFYSVGIGQISSEVPQNLSASRPQDRQFILSSKKLLLSDSGFYLCAGGSTYEQYFGPGTRLTVT.

There are a few counts of this clone. The gene calls are TRBV20-1 and TRBJ2-7, with D possibly matching TRBD2 (5 bases). The CDR3 has 9 residues. The germline V gene encodes CDR1 DFQATT and CDR2 SNEGSKA (reference sequence). The CDR3 DNA follows: TGCGCCGCGGGCGGAGGGCAGTACTTC. Amino acid sequence: CAAGGGQYF.

The chain uses TRBV19 and TRBJ1-2; D possibly corresponds to TRBD1 (6 bases). This CDR3 region has 15 residues. V was pared by 6 bases and J by 4 bases, with 18 bases between. The germline gives CDR1 LNHDA, CDR2 SQIVND (reference sequence). CDR3 sequence reads: CASSPQGDTGYGYTF. CDR3 coding DNA: TGTGCCAGTAGCCCACAGGGAGATACGGGCTATGGCTACACCTTC.

V and J are TRBV2 and TRBJ1-6; D may be TRBD1 (5 bases). Looked up from germline, CDR1 is SNHLY and CDR2 is FYNNEI. The germline V and J ends were trimmed by 10 bases and 0 bases, with 13 bases remaining between them. This CDR3 spans 15 amino acids. CDR3 sequence reads: CATRRQSSYNSPLHF. For the CDR3, the DNA is TGTGCCACCAGGAGACAGAGCTCCTATAATTCACCCCTCCACTTT.